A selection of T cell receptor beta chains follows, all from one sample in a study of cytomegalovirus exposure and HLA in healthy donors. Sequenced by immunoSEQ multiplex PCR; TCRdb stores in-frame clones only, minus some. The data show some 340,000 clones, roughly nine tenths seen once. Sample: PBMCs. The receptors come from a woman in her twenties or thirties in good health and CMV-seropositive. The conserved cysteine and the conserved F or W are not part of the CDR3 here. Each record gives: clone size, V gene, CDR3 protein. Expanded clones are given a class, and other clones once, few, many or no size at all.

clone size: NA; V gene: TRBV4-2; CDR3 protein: ASSPPRGSPLH
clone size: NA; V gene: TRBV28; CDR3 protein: ASSTGGETQY
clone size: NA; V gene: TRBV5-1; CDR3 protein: ASSLLVAGELF
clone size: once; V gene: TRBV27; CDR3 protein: ASRRRTGELF
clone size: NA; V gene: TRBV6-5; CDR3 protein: ASSSQGARGNYGYT
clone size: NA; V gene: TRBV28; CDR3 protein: ASSTKREALNTEAF
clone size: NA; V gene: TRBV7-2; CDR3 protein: ASSINQANEKLF
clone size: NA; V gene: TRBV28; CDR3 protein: ASRGVVGQPQH
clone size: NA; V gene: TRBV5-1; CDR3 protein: ASSLEGAGGTEAF
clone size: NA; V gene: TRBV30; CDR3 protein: AWPMSQGPQY
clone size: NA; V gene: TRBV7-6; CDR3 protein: ASSFSGEQF
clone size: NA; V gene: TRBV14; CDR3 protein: ASSQDRFPGGYNSPLH
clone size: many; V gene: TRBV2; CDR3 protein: ASSRDRAHQETQY
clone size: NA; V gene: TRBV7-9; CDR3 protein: ASSLAKRGEVQETQY
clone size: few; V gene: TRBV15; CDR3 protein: ATSRETGGSYGYT
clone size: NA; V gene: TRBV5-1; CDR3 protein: ASSLNSLGDTEAF
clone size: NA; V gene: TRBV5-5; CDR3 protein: ASSSGISYEQY